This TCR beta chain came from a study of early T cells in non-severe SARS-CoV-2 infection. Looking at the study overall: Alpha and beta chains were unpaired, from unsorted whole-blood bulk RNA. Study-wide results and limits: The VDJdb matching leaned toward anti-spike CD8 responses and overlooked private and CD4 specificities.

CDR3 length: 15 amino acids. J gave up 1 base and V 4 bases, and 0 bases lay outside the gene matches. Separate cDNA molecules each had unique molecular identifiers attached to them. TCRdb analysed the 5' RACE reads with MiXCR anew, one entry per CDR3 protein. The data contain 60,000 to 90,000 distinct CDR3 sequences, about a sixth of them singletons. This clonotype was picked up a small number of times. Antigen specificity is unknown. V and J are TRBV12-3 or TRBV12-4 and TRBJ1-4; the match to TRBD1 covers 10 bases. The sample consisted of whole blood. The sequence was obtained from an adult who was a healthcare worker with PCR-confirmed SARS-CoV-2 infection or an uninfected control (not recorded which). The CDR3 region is CASSWTGGTNEKLFF. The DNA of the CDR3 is TGTGCCAGCAGTTGGACAGGGGGAACTAATGAAAAACTGTTTTTT.